The entry that follows covers one T cell receptor (beta chain) sequence. The antigen remains undetermined. These data belong to a study of cytomegalovirus exposure and HLA in healthy donors. Study-wide points: Versus the approximately 700-donor mean, an Asian-associated ancestry cluster reportedly showed fewer N-insertions in a later analysis. Based on reports, TCR beta sequences accurately predicted HLA-A and HLA-B alleles for most subjects. It was reported that the classifier diagnosed cytomegalovirus status with high specificity and sensitivity in both the original and validation cohorts.

Trimming took off 0 bases at V and 0 bases at J, with 13 bases between the two ends. The CDR3 is 17 residues long. In germline, CDR1 is SGDLS, CDR2 YYNGEE. This PCR relied on a set of 60 Vbeta primers and 13 Jbeta primers. Profiling relied on immunoSEQ multiplex PCR, and the TCRdb table lists in-frame clones only, not all of them. The table has about 41,000 clones, 81% seen once. What was sequenced was PBMCs. The receptor comes from a man aged 50 to 60 in good health and CMV-seronegative. This chain links TRBV9 with TRBJ1-3; D uncertain. This chain's CDR3 is CASSVESRRRSGNTIYF. CDR3 DNA: TGTGCCAGCAGCGTAGAGTCCAGGCGACGCTCTGGAAACACCATATATTTT.